The clone carrying this TCR beta chain was seen a handful of times. The entry originates in a study of blood T cell repertoires in COVID-19. Across the whole study: Samples of COVID-19 (acute and convalescent) were obtained from the United States, Italy and Spain. The analysed material was cDNA or gDNA that came from T cells, B-cell-depleted T cells, or PBMCs.

Under the authors' procedure: Using reference gene primer amplification, nucleated cell counts were estimated. Assay: immunoSEQ multiplex PCR; the TCRdb copy retains only in-frame clones and omits some. V and J calls and clone size are given by that table; D and trimming were obtained from the DNA. The sample consists of approximately 470,000 clones, 70% to 90% of them appearing once. This CDR3 has 14 amino acids. Germline V gene data show CDR1 as LNHDA and CDR2 as SQIVND (reference sequence). V was trimmed by 7 bases and J by 2 bases, leaving 13 bases between them. Sequenced input: peripheral blood. The source of this sequence is a human donor in a cohort sampled during active COVID-19. The chain employs TRBV19 and TRBJ2-3; tentatively, D is TRBD1 (6 bases). The CDR3 sequence is CASKDSQHTDTQYF. In DNA form, the CDR3 reads TGTGCCAGTAAGGACAGCCAGCACACAGATACGCAGTATTTT. The variable domain in full, with the rest retrieved from reference TRBV19 and TRBJ2-3, is DGGITQSPKYLFRKEGQNVTLSCEQNLNHDAMYWYRQDPGQGLRLIYYSQIVNDFQKGDIAEGYSVSREKKESFPLTVTSAQKNPTAFYLCASKDSQHTDTQYFGPGTRLTVL.